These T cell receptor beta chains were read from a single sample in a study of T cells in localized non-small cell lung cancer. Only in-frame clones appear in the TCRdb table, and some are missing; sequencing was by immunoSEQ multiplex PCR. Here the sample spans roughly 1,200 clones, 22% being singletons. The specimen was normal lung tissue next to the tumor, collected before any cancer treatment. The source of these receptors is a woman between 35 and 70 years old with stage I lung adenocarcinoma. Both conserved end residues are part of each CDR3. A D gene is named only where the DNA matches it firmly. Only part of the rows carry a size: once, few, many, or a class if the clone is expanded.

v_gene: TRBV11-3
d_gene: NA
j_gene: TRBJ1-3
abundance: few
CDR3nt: TGTGCCAGCAGCTTGGCCCTGGGAGGAGGAAACACCATATATTTT
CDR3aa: CASSLALGGGNTIYF

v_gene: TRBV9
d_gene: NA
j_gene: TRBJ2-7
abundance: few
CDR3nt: TGTGCCAGCAGCCCGCGGGACAGAGGCTACGAGCAGTACTTC
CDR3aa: CASSPRDRGYEQYF

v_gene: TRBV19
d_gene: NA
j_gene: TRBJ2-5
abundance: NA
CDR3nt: TGTGCCAGTTCGATTCCGGGACTCCAAGAGACCCAGTACTTC
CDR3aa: CASSIPGLQETQYF

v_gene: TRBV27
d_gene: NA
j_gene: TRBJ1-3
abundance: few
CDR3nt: TGTGCCAGCAGTTTATCCGGTAGAGGAGGAAACACCATATATTTT
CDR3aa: CASSLSGRGGNTIYF

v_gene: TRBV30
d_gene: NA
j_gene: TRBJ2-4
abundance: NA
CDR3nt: TGTGCCTGGAGTGTACGGGGGACTAAAAACATTCAGTACTTC
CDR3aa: CAWSVRGTKNIQYF

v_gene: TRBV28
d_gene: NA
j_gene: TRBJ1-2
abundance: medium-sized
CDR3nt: TGTGCCAGCAGTTTAAGGCGGGGGCTTTGGTATGGCTACACCTTC
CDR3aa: CASSLRRGLWYGYTF

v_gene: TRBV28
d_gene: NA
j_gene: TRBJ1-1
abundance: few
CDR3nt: TGTGCCAGCACCTTTCGGAAGGCGAACACTGAAGCTTTCTTT
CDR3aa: CASTFRKANTEAFF

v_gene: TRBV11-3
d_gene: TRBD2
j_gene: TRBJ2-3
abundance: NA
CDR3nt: TGTGCCAGCAGTTTAAGACTTAGCGGGGGGGCAACAGATACGCAGTATTTT
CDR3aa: CASSLRLSGGATDTQYF

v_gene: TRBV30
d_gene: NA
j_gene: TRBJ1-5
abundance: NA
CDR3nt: TGTGCCTGGAGTGTAACCGGCAGGGACAGCAATCAGCCCCAGCATTTT
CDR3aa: CAWSVTGRDSNQPQHF

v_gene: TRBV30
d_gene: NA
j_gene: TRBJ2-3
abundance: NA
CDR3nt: TGTGCCTGGAGTTGGGGGGCTAGCACAGATACGCAGTATTTT
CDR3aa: CAWSWGASTDTQYF

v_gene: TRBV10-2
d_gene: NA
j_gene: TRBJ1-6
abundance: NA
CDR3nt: TGCGCCAGCAGTGAGGGGCAGAACAATTCACCCCTCCACTTT
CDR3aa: CASSEGQNNSPLHF

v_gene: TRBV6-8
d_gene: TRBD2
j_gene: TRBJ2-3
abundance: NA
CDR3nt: TGTGCCAGCAAGGGCGGGGGGGACACAGATACGCAGTATTTT
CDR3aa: CASKGGGDTDTQYF